Below, one T cell receptor beta chain is given with its context. Its antigen is not known. These data are taken from a study of cytomegalovirus exposure and HLA in healthy donors. There are 12 residues in the CDR3. In germline, CDR1 is LGHNA, CDR2 YNFKEQ. Trimming shortened V by 1 base and J by 1 base, and 1 base separated the two germline ends. Clones were sequenced by immunoSEQ multiplex PCR, and TCRdb holds only the in-frame ones, with some missing. The sample consists of more than 200,000 clones, roughly nine tenths of them appearing once. General study results and limits: Confirmation in vitro established that a few CMV-associated chains were specific for CMV antigens.

What was sequenced was PBMCs. The V and J genes are TRBV4-2 and TRBJ1-1; D ambiguous. This TCR was recovered from a man between 18 and 35 years old in good health and CMV-seropositive. CDR3 in amino acids: CASSQANTEAFF. The CDR3, as DNA: TGTGCCAGCAGCCAAGCGAACACTGAAGCTTTCTTT.